Listed below are T cell receptor beta chains from one sample, sequenced in a study of cytomegalovirus exposure and HLA in healthy donors. Here immunoSEQ multiplex PCR was the method, and the copy in TCRdb shows in-frame clones only, minus some. Of 85,000 to 90,000 clones in the sample, approximately 72% were seen once. Sequencing used PBMCs. These receptors all stem from a man aged 25-45 years in good health and CMV-seropositive. Both conserved end residues are part of each CDR3. The order of the fields is clone size, D gene, V gene, CDR3 protein. The D gene is left open where the match is weak. Part of the rows lack a size; the others show once, few, many or a class for expanded clones.

abundance: -; d_gene: -; v_gene: TRBV16; CDR3aa: CASSPQPMNTEAFF
abundance: -; d_gene: TRBD1; v_gene: TRBV18; CDR3aa: CASSPEDRGRRVF
abundance: -; d_gene: TRBD2; v_gene: TRBV6-4; CDR3aa: CASTNRTSPATGELFF
abundance: -; d_gene: TRBD1; v_gene: TRBV9; CDR3aa: CASSNRRQGETYEQYF
abundance: -; d_gene: -; v_gene: TRBV7-2; CDR3aa: CASSLAGAGVSQPQHF
abundance: -; d_gene: TRBD2; v_gene: TRBV7-9; CDR3aa: CASSLTSGGNNEQFF
abundance: -; d_gene: -; v_gene: TRBV5-1; CDR3aa: CASSLGGGMNTEAFF
abundance: once; d_gene: TRBD2; v_gene: TRBV25-1; CDR3aa: CASSESIFGGEVGELFF
abundance: few; d_gene: -; v_gene: TRBV2; CDR3aa: CASSVGGWTTIGETQYF
abundance: -; d_gene: TRBD2; v_gene: TRBV7-9; CDR3aa: CSSRKGEGPYNEQFF
abundance: -; d_gene: TRBD2; v_gene: TRBV5-1; CDR3aa: CASSFTHTLAGGYNEQFF
abundance: -; d_gene: TRBD2; v_gene: TRBV4-1; CDR3aa: CASSSREGLGISTDTQYF
abundance: -; d_gene: -; v_gene: TRBV28; CDR3aa: CASRETGANTEAFF
abundance: -; d_gene: TRBD1; v_gene: TRBV7-6; CDR3aa: CASSLESRGQGNTIYF
abundance: -; d_gene: TRBD2; v_gene: TRBV2; CDR3aa: CASGDLTSANTGELFF
abundance: -; d_gene: -; v_gene: TRBV18; CDR3aa: CASSNERGSYEQYF
abundance: -; d_gene: TRBD1; v_gene: TRBV7-3; CDR3aa: CASSPRQGGGYTF
abundance: few; d_gene: -; v_gene: TRBV5-6; CDR3aa: CASSLVPVNTEAFF
abundance: many; d_gene: TRBD1; v_gene: TRBV4-2; CDR3aa: CASSQDPGTGGNEQFF
abundance: -; d_gene: TRBD2; v_gene: TRBV9; CDR3aa: CASSYEAGGRQETQYF
abundance: -; d_gene: -; v_gene: TRBV5-1; CDR3aa: CASSLEGPYQPQHF
abundance: -; d_gene: -; v_gene: TRBV29-1; CDR3aa: CSVDGGAPYNEQFF
abundance: -; d_gene: -; v_gene: TRBV11-2; CDR3aa: CASREQFF
abundance: -; d_gene: TRBD1; v_gene: TRBV7-9; CDR3aa: CSSSSLWDRGPVSPLHF
abundance: -; d_gene: -; v_gene: TRBV15; CDR3aa: CATSRDTGTYEQYF
abundance: -; d_gene: TRBD2; v_gene: TRBV10-3; CDR3aa: CATQRGGLEQYF
abundance: -; d_gene: TRBD2; v_gene: TRBV7-8; CDR3aa: CASSPRSGGNTDTQYF
abundance: -; d_gene: -; v_gene: TRBV5-1; CDR3aa: CASSPLLTGELFF
abundance: once; d_gene: TRBD2; v_gene: TRBV12-5; CDR3aa: CASGLVTLAGGHNEQFF
abundance: -; d_gene: TRBD2; v_gene: TRBV6-5; CDR3aa: CASSYRGLAGETQYF
abundance: -; d_gene: -; v_gene: TRBV10-3; CDR3aa: CAISPAGSRTDTQYF
abundance: -; d_gene: TRBD1; v_gene: TRBV18; CDR3aa: CASFQLQGPTNRQVNTEAFF
abundance: few; d_gene: TRBD2; v_gene: TRBV9; CDR3aa: CASSVSGGDTQYF
abundance: once; d_gene: TRBD2; v_gene: TRBV9; CDR3aa: CASSAGAGGKSYEQYF
abundance: -; d_gene: TRBD2; v_gene: TRBV7-3; CDR3aa: CASSFGGGTYNEQFF
abundance: -; d_gene: TRBD1; v_gene: TRBV11-2; CDR3aa: CASSFEPGGGGSGYTF
abundance: -; d_gene: TRBD2; v_gene: TRBV4-2; CDR3aa: CASSHYLAGDKPYEQYF
abundance: once; d_gene: TRBD2; v_gene: TRBV5-4; CDR3aa: CASRTSGGPYEQYF
abundance: -; d_gene: TRBD2; v_gene: TRBV28; CDR3aa: CASHSAGGVADTQYF
abundance: -; d_gene: -; v_gene: TRBV7-2; CDR3aa: CASSKDSHQGYTF
abundance: -; d_gene: -; v_gene: TRBV27; CDR3aa: CASSFGHPSTDTQYF
abundance: few; d_gene: -; v_gene: TRBV30; CDR3aa: CAWSQKQGGSYGYTF
abundance: -; d_gene: -; v_gene: TRBV1; CDR3aa: CTSSQRTGGIYEQYF
abundance: -; d_gene: -; v_gene: TRBV18; CDR3aa: CASSPGGGAGNEQFF
abundance: -; d_gene: -; v_gene: TRBV5-1; CDR3aa: CASALGAPYEQYF
abundance: -; d_gene: -; v_gene: TRBV28; CDR3aa: CASSVGGPQNIQYF
abundance: -; d_gene: -; v_gene: TRBV2; CDR3aa: CASSEALRTIQETQYF
abundance: few; d_gene: -; v_gene: TRBV18; CDR3aa: CASSPLRDETQYF